These 19 T cell receptor beta chains originate from one sample sequenced in a study of PD-L1 blockade in urothelial cancer. Produced via immunoSEQ multiplex PCR; TCRdb's table is partial and in-frame only. The table records roughly 45,000 clones, 88% of them present only once. Sequenced here: PBMCs, sampled around atezolizumab (anti-PD-L1) treatment. These receptors were taken from a woman aged 60 to 75 with urothelial cancer.

V usage is TRBV7-9 and J usage is TRBJ1-2; D possibly corresponds to TRBD1 (5 bases). V was trimmed by 1 base and J by 5 bases, leaving 11 bases between them. The V gene's germline CDR1 is SEHNR and CDR2 FQNEAQ (reference sequence). The CDR3 is made up of 14 amino acids. CDR3 DNA: TGTGCCAGCAGCTTAGTCGGGGGAGTGTATGGCTACACCTTC. Residues: CASSLVGGVYGYTF. Looking up the rest from reference TRBV7-9 and TRBJ1-2 gives the full variable domain: DTGVSQNPRHKITKRGQNVTFRCDPISEHNRLYWYRQTLGQGPEFLTYFQNEAQLEKSRLLSDRFSAERPKGSFSTLEIQRTEQGDSAMYLCASSLVGGVYGYTFGSGTRLTVV.

This clone was seen just once. The chain is built from TRBV6-1 and TRBJ1-5, with a possible D match to TRBD1 (5 bases). CDR1 and CDR2 from the germline V gene are MNHNS and SASEGT. Trimming left V 4 bases short and J 4 bases short, with 20 bases between. There are 17 residues in the CDR3. The CDR3 spells CASSASGRDVRNQPQHF. In nucleotides, the CDR3 is TGTGCCAGCAGTGCCTCGGGGAGGGACGTGAGAAATCAGCCCCAGCATTTT.

J is TRBJ2-4 and V is TRBV10-3; 10 bases align to TRBD1. There are 14 residues in the CDR3. Losses at the gene ends were 3 bases for V and 6 bases for J; bases not matched to a gene: 2. CDR1 is ENHRY, CDR2 SYGVKD, per germline. The CDR3 coding sequence is TGTGCCATCAGTGATCGGACAGGGGGAAACATTCAGTACTTC. As protein: CAISDRTGGNIQYF.

This chain links TRBV28 with TRBJ2-5; 10 nucleotides match TRBD1. This CDR3 has 14 residues. Germline V gene sequence: CDR1 MDHEN, CDR2 SYDVKM. With 5 bases clipped from V and 6 bases from J, the junction kept 6 bases outside the gene matches. The CDR3 is CASSTPGQGKTQYF. CDR3 DNA sequence: TGTGCCAGCAGTACCCCGGGACAGGGGAAGACCCAGTACTTC.

The chain recombines TRBV18 with TRBJ2-5; 8 bases map to TRBD1. Germline V gene lookup returns CDR1 KGHSH and CDR2 LQKENI. CDR3 length: 16 amino acids. Trimming removed 3 bases from V and 3 bases from J; junction bases left unmatched: 9. This chain's CDR3 is CASSPGQGRLKETQYF. The CDR3 nucleotides are TGTGCCAGCTCACCCGGACAGGGCCGTTTGAAAGAGACCCAGTACTTC.

The chain recombines TRBV4-1 with TRBJ2-1, with no clear D. The CDR3 runs 15 residues. CDR1 and CDR2 from the germline V gene are MGHRA and YSYEKL. Trimming removed 2 bases at V and 2 bases at J, with 10 bases between. The CDR3 DNA sequence: TGCGCCAGCAGCCAACTGCTAGGAACCTACAATGAGCAGTTCTTC. This gives the protein CASSQLLGTYNEQFF.

The chain has TRBV7-9 and TRBJ2-1; 10 nucleotides line up with TRBD2. This CDR3 is 14 amino acids long. Trimming took 8 bases from V and 8 from J; bases not matched to a gene: 9. CDR1 SEHNR and CDR2 FQNEAQ come from the germline V gene (reference sequence). DNA of the CDR3: TGTGCCAGCTCCCTAGCGGGAGATTGGTATGAGCAGTTCTTC. It codes for CASSLAGDWYEQFF.

The J gene is TRBJ1-6, the V gene TRBV6-5; 8 nucleotides agree with TRBD1. V was pared by 4 bases and J by 10 bases, with 6 bases of the junction left unmatched. CDR1 MNHEY and CDR2 SVGAGI come from the germline V gene. There are 14 residues in the CDR3. CDR3 nucleotides: TGTGCCAGCAGTTCAGGACAGGGAAGCTCACCCCTCCACTTT. It yields the protein CASSSGQGSSPLHF.

V and J are TRBV7-6 and TRBJ2-2; 8 bases align to TRBD2. CDR1 and CDR2 (germline): SGHVS, FNYEAQ. The CDR3 is 17 amino acids. The V and J ends lost 3 bases and 2 bases, in that order; junction bases with no gene match: 8. The CDR3 sequence is CASSFPSGGGNTGELFF. DNA of the CDR3: TGTGCCAGCAGCTTTCCCTCGGGAGGGGGTAACACCGGGGAGCTGTTTTTT.

V is TRBV19 and J is TRBJ2-1; 14 positions match TRBD2. Germline V gene sequence: CDR1 LNHDA, CDR2 SQIVND (reference sequence). The CDR3 runs 13 residues. J was trimmed by 9 bases and V by 11 bases; bases with no gene match: 6. CDR3 nucleotides: TGTGCCGTGGGACTAGCGGGAGCGGGTGAGCAGTTCTTC. Protein product: CAVGLAGAGEQFF.

The chain joins TRBV5-6 to TRBJ1-5; D gene uncertain. The CDR3 spans 15 residues. Deletions cut 7 bases from V and 4 bases from J, with 18 bases between. The germline CDR1 and CDR2 sequences are SGHDT and YYEEEE. The chain's CDR3 is CASRQWASKNQPQHF. The CDR3 DNA is TGTGCCAGCCGCCAATGGGCCAGCAAGAATCAGCCCCAGCATTTT.

The chain uses TRBV4-1 and TRBJ2-3; D possibly corresponds to TRBD2 (5 bases). The germline V gene has CDR1 MGHRA and CDR2 YSYEKL. V was pared by 2 bases and J by 0 bases, with 15 bases between. CDR3 size: 17 residues. Written as DNA, the CDR3 is TGCGCCAGCAGCCAACGGGGTACCGTGGTTAGCACAGATACGCAGTATTTT. It translates to CASSQRGTVVSTDTQYF.

V and J are TRBV5-6 and TRBJ2-3; the match to TRBD2 covers 10 bases. This CDR3 is 15 amino acids long. The germline V gene has CDR1 SGHDT and CDR2 YYEEEE. Trimming at V came to 2 bases and at J to 3 bases, leaving 3 bases not matched to a gene. CDR3 residues: CASSFLAGGTDTQYF. CDR3 nucleotides: TGTGCCAGCAGCTTTTTAGCGGGGGGAACAGATACGCAGTATTTT.

The chain joins TRBV5-1 to TRBJ2-1; D ambiguous. This CDR3 has 16 residues. Germline CDR1 is SGHRS and CDR2 is YFSETQ. Trimming shortened V by 3 bases and J by 5 bases, and 18 bases separated the two germline ends. The CDR3 DNA is TGCGCCAGCAGCTCCCTGGTGGGCTTTAATAACAATGAGCAGTTCTTC. Protein: CASSSLVGFNNNEQFF.

The chain has TRBV21-1 and TRBJ1-5; TRBD1, the table's D call, was not compared with the DNA. TRBV21-1 is listed as a pseudogene. The CDR3 runs to 13 residues. The chain's CDR3 is CASSKCVGQPQHF. As DNA, the CDR3 is TGTGCCAGCAGCAAGTGTGTTGGCCAGCCCCAGCATTTT.

The chain combines TRBV5-4 with TRBJ2-1, with 15 positions matching TRBD2. The CDR3 has 19 amino acids. CDR1 SGHNT and CDR2 YYREEE come from the germline V gene (reference sequence). Losses at the gene ends were 0 bases for V and 6 bases for J; bases not matched to a gene: 10. The CDR3 sequence is CASSLAGLAGGGGGNEQFF. The CDR3, as DNA: TGTGCCAGCAGCTTGGCGGGACTAGCGGGAGGAGGCGGGGGCAATGAGCAGTTCTTC.

This clone has just a few counts. The chain employs TRBV4-3 and TRBJ1-2, with 8 positions matching TRBD1. Germline V gives CDR1 LGHNA, CDR2 YSLEER. The ends lost 0 bases at V and 4 bases at J; junction bases unmatched: 4. There are 15 residues in the CDR3. CDR3 region: CASSQDAGGPYGYTF. In DNA, the CDR3 is TGCGCCAGCAGCCAAGATGCAGGGGGCCCCTATGGCTACACCTTC.

This clone was seen a few times. The CDR3 protein is CASSIRGGLAQHF. CDR3 nucleotides: TGTGCCAGTAGTATTCGGGGGGGACTAGCCCAGCATTTT. The V and J genes are TRBV19 and TRBJ1-5; a weak D match, TRBD1 (5 bases). The germline V gene encodes CDR1 LNHDA and CDR2 SQIVND (reference sequence). This CDR3 has 13 residues. Trimming removed 3 bases from V and 11 bases from J, with 14 bases in between.

This chain connects TRBV2 to TRBJ2-7, with D tentatively TRBD2 (6 bases). Per the germline V gene, CDR1 is SNHLY and CDR2 is FYNNEI. CDR3 length: 12 residues. Trimming stripped 9 bases from V and 0 bases from J, with 9 bases between. This CDR3 is CARRDISYEQYF. The CDR3 coding sequence is TGTGCCAGGCGGGATATCTCCTACGAGCAGTACTTC.